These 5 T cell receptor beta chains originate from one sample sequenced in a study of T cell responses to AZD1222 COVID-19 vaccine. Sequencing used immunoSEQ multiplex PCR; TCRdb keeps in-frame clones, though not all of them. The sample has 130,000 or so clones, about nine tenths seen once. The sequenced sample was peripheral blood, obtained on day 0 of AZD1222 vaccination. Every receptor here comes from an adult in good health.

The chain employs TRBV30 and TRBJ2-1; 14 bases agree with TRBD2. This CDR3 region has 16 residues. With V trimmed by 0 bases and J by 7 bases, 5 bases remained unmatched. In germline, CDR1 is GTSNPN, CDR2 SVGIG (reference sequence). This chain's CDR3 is CAWSVGTSGGWNEQFF. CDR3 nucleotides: TGTGCCTGGAGTGTGGGGACTAGCGGGGGCTGGAATGAGCAGTTCTTC.

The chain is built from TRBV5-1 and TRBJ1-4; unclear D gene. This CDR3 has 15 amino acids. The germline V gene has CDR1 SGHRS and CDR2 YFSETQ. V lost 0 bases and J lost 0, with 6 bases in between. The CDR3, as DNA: TGCGCCAGCAGCTTGGGCCCTGCAACTAATGAAAAACTGTTTTTT. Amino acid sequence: CASSLGPATNEKLFF.

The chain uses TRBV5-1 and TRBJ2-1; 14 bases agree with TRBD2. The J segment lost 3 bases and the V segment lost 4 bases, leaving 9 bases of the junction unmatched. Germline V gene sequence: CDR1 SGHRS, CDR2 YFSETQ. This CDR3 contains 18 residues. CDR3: CASSPGLAGGTFYNEQFF. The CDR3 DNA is TGCGCCAGCAGCCCTGGACTAGCGGGAGGAACCTTCTACAATGAGCAGTTCTTC.

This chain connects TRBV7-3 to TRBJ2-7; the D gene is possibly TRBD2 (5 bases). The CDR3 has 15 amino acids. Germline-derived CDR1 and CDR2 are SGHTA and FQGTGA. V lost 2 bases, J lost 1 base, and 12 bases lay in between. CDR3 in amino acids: CASSLQETISYEQYF. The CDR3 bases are TGTGCCAGCAGCTTACAGGAGACTATATCCTACGAGCAGTACTTC.

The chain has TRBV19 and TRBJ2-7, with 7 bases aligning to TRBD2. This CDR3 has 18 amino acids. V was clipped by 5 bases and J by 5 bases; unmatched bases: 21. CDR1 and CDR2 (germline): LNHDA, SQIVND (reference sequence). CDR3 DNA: TGTGCCAGTAGTGCCCTAGGGAGGGTGGAAGAGCGCCCCGACGAGCAGTACTTC. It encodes CASSALGRVEERPDEQYF.